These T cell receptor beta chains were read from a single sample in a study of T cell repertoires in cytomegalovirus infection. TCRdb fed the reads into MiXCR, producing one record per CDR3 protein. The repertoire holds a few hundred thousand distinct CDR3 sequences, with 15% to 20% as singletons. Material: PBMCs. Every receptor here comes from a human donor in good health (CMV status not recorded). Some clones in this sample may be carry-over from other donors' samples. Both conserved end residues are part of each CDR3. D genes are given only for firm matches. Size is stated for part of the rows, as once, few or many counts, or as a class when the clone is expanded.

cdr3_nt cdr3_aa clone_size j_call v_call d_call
TGTGCCAGCAGTTACGCCTGGGGGGGGGAAGTTAGCAATCAGCCCCAGCATTTT CASSYAWGGEVSNQPQHF few TRBJ1-5 TRBV6-6 .
TGCAGTGCTAGAACCGGGGGAATGGATACGCAGTATTTT CSARTGGMDTQYF . TRBJ2-3 TRBV20-1 .
TGTGCCAGCAAAACCGGGCGGGCCCCACCGACGACAGATACGCAGTATTTT CASKTGRAPPTTDTQYF few TRBJ2-3 TRBV6-6 .
TGTGCCAGCACTCATAAGAGGGCGAGGTACGAGCAGTACTTC CASTHKRARYEQYF . TRBJ2-7 TRBV11-2 .
TGTGCCAGCAGCTTATCTCCGGGACAGGGGAGGGAGACCCAGTACTTC CASSLSPGQGRETQYF many TRBJ2-5 TRBV7-2 TRBD1
TGTGCCAGCAGCCGGCCTCTGTCCTACGAGCAGTACTTC CASSRPLSYEQYF many TRBJ2-7 TRBV7-9 .
TGTGCCAGCAGCTTTAGGGGGTGGACTGAAGCTTTCTTT CASSFRGWTEAFF . TRBJ1-1 TRBV11-3 .
TGTGCCAGCAGTGAGCCGGGCGGTAGCACAGATACGCAGTATTTT CASSEPGGSTDTQYF . TRBJ2-3 TRBV6-1 .
TGTGCCAGCAGCCAGGGGGAGGCTAGCGTACAAGAGACCCAGTACTTC CASSQGEASVQETQYF . TRBJ2-5 TRBV5-8 .
TGTGCCAGCAGCCCCCGTTGGAGGGGATATGGCTACACCTTC CASSPRWRGYGYTF . TRBJ1-2 TRBV5-5 .
TGTGCCAGCAGCTTGTCTGGGGGGGCCAATCAGCCCCAGCATTTT CASSLSGGANQPQHF few TRBJ1-5 TRBV5-6 .
TGTGCCAGCAGTATACAGGGGCCGAGCAATCAGCCCCAGCATTTT CASSIQGPSNQPQHF many TRBJ1-5 TRBV2 TRBD1
TGTGCCATCAGTGGGGGACTAGCGGGTTACAATGAGCAGTTCTTC CAISGGLAGYNEQFF few TRBJ2-1 TRBV10-3 TRBD2
TGTGCTAGCAGCTTAGCGGCGGGGAATGGGGAGACCCAGTACTTC CASSLAAGNGETQYF many TRBJ2-5 TRBV7-7 .
TGTGCCAGCAGCCGCGGGGGACTAGCGGTTCATGATGAGCAGTTCTTC CASSRGGLAVHDEQFF . TRBJ2-1 TRBV6-2/TRBV6-3 TRBD2
TGCAGTGCTAGGAGGGACAGATTCTATCAGCCCCAGCATTTT CSARRDRFYQPQHF few TRBJ1-5 TRBV20-1 TRBD1
TGTGCCAGCAGTATTGGAGAGGGGGGCGAGCAGTACTTC CASSIGEGGEQYF . TRBJ2-7 TRBV12-3/TRBV12-4 .
TGTGCCAGCAGCCGGAACGGGCAGTCAATAGCCCCTAATGAAAAACTGTTTTTT CASSRNGQSIAPNEKLFF many TRBJ1-4 TRBV7-2 .
TGTGCCAGCAGCTTGGATGGACGTACCCAAGAGACCCAGTACTTC CASSLDGRTQETQYF many TRBJ2-5 TRBV5-5 .
TGTGCCAGCAGCCGGGAAGAGGACTATGGCTACACCTTC CASSREEDYGYTF many TRBJ1-2 TRBV12-3/TRBV12-4 .
TGTGCCACCAGTGAAAGGGGAGATCAGCCCCAGCATTTT CATSERGDQPQHF few TRBJ1-5 TRBV24-1 .
TGTGCCAGCAGTGAGCAGGAGGGAACTAATGAAAAACTGTTTTTT CASSEQEGTNEKLFF . TRBJ1-4 TRBV2 .
TGTGCCAGCAGCTTGACCGACTATGGCTACACCTTC CASSLTDYGYTF many TRBJ1-2 TRBV7-9 .
TGTGCCAGCAGCCAACCAGGGGAGCCCTACAATGAGCAGTTCTTC CASSQPGEPYNEQFF once TRBJ2-1 TRBV3-1 .
TGCGCCAGCAGCTTGGATGTTAGCGGGGGGGATACGCAGTATTTT CASSLDVSGGDTQYF many TRBJ2-3 TRBV5-1 TRBD2
TGTGCCAGCATCCCACAGGGGGTCCCCGGGGAGCTGTTTTTT CASIPQGVPGELFF many TRBJ2-2 TRBV12-3/TRBV12-4 TRBD1
TGCGCCAGCAGCGCCCCCGACAGGGAATGGACAGATACGCAGTATTTT CASSAPDREWTDTQYF . TRBJ2-3 TRBV5-1 TRBD1
TGTGCCAGCTCGCTAGCGGGGGGGCAGGGTGAGCAGTTCTTC CASSLAGGQGEQFF few TRBJ2-1 TRBV6-2/TRBV6-3 TRBD2
TGCGCCAGCAGCGACCACAGGGGGCTATCTAATGAAAAACTGTTTTTT CASSDHRGLSNEKLFF . TRBJ1-4 TRBV5-1 TRBD1
TGTGCCAGCAGCAACAGGCCCCAGGGTGGCACCGGGGAGCTGTTTTTT CASSNRPQGGTGELFF many TRBJ2-2 TRBV7-2 .
TGTGCCAGCAGCTTAGATTCCGGGACAGGGAGTTACGAGCAGTACTTC CASSLDSGTGSYEQYF few TRBJ2-7 TRBV7-2 TRBD1
TGTGCCAGCAGCCCTAGTCGCGTTTACGAGCAGTACTTC CASSPSRVYEQYF few TRBJ2-7 TRBV12-3/TRBV12-4 .
TGCGCCAGCAGCCAAGGTACAGCGGTCTCCAGGGATACGCAGTATTTT CASSQGTAVSRDTQYF many TRBJ2-3 TRBV4-3 .
TGTGCCAGCAGCTTAACACAGACTTCACCCCTCCACTTT CASSLTQTSPLHF many TRBJ1-6 TRBV11-3 .
TGTGCCAGCAGCCCCCGTCCCGGGGGTTATGAGACCCAGTACTTC CASSPRPGGYETQYF few TRBJ2-5 TRBV9 .
TGTGCCAGCAGCTTATCGGGTAGCGGAGGCCAAGAGACCCAGTACTTC CASSLSGSGGQETQYF . TRBJ2-5 TRBV7-3 .
TGTGCCAGCAGCTTAAGCGGGGGGGCTGTTGAGCAGTTCTTC CASSLSGGAVEQFF few TRBJ2-1 TRBV11-2 TRBD2
TGTGCCAGCAGTTTACAGGGTTACGGAAACACCATATATTTT CASSLQGYGNTIYF few TRBJ1-3 TRBV12-3/TRBV12-4 .
TGTGCCAGCAGCTTAGGGGCGGGTATGCTTCAAGAGACCCAGTACTTC CASSLGAGMLQETQYF few TRBJ2-5 TRBV11-2 .
TGTGCCAGCAGCTTAGCGGGGGGGCCCATGGAGCAGTACTTC CASSLAGGPMEQYF many TRBJ2-7 TRBV7-9 .
TGTGCCAGCAGCTTACTAGGTTGGGGCTACACCTTC CASSLLGWGYTF many TRBJ1-2 TRBV7-2 .
TGCGCCAGCAGCCAAGAACGGGCGCTTCCGACAGCTAGCACAGATACGCAGTATTTT CASSQERALPTASTDTQYF many TRBJ2-3 TRBV4-1 .
TGTGCCAGCAGTCAGACTAGCCCTGAGACCCAGTACTTC CASSQTSPETQYF . TRBJ2-5 TRBV28 TRBD2
TGCGCCAGCAGCTTTGCCGGGACAGGGGCCAACACTGAAGCTTTCTTT CASSFAGTGANTEAFF once TRBJ1-1 TRBV5-1 TRBD1
TGTGCCAGCGCCTCCGCCCGGCAGGGCTACAATGAGCAGTTCTTC CASASARQGYNEQFF . TRBJ2-1 TRBV28 .
TGTGCCAGCACGCAGGGGTGGTATAGCAATCAGCCCCAGCATTTT CASTQGWYSNQPQHF . TRBJ1-5 TRBV12-3/TRBV12-4 .
TGCAGTGCTAGATTCGGAGGCTATGGCTACACCTTC CSARFGGYGYTF . TRBJ1-2 TRBV20-1 .
TGTGCCAGCGGTGATACAGGGGGCAAATCCTACAATGAGCAGTTCTTC CASGDTGGKSYNEQFF few TRBJ2-1 TRBV6-1 TRBD1
TGTGCCAGCAGTACGCTAAGTTGGACTGAAGCTTTCTTT CASSTLSWTEAFF . TRBJ1-1 TRBV6-1 .
TGTGCCAGCAGTCCGGGAGGGACAGGGAATAATGAAAAACTGTTTTTT CASSPGGTGNNEKLFF . TRBJ1-4 TRBV28 TRBD1
TGTGCCAGCGGGCGGGACGGGGGCTACACCTTC CASGRDGGYTF few TRBJ1-2 TRBV6-1 .